This T cell receptor (beta chain) was recorded in a study of blood T cell repertoires in COVID-19 (dated by TCRdb to 2018 to 2021). With respect to the entire study: Samples from collaborators originated in the United States, Italy and Spain and spanned both the acute and convalescent phases of COVID-19. Where available, HLA class I and class II types were taken from metadata supplied by the sample provider and were not determined by assay-based typing. A de-identified subject ID, COVID-19 status, age in years and sex were almost always included in the sample metadata. Samples were obtained from the ongoing ImmuneRACE study (first 160 participants) and from over 1,000 subjects provided by 6 global collaborators. The prospective study material was composed of cDNA or gDNA derived from T cells, B-cell-depleted T cells, or PBMCs. Deeply sampled blood TCRbeta repertoires from subjects exposed to, actively infected with, or recovered from COVID-19 were included in the dataset. The repertoires were made available in a free public database intended to serve as a resource for research on the immune response to SARS-CoV-2.

A word on this clone: The clone's antigen remains unknown. No clone much larger than this one lies a single base away; base qualities are absent.

The collaborating institutions used their own protocols to collect whole blood in K2EDTA tubes. Collaborator samples were shipped for TCRbeta analysis as frozen whole blood, isolated PBMCs, or DNA extracted from either sample type. Beyond this particular receptor, the publication reports: How much clinical and demographic metadata was included differed by source and by participant, and the metadata was provided uncurated.

TCRbeta CDR3 regions were amplified from genomic DNA using the immunoSEQ Assay, a bias-controlled multiplex PCR. As for the original processing: The number of nucleated cells in each sample was estimated by amplification of reference gene primers within the assay. To quantify the absolute abundance of each unique TCRbeta CDR3 rearrangement, sequence reads were collapsed and filtered. For each sample, productive Simpson clonality was calculated as the square root of Simpson's diversity index over productive rearrangements. As stored in TCRdb, this immuneACCESS dataset retains in-frame rearrangements with V and J assigned. A fraction of the clones does not appear; measured against another copy, unresolved V genes explain less than half of the discrepancy, and the remainder lacks a known reason. The V and J calls and the clone size are those of that table, but D and trimming were determined from the DNA. This sample holds about 230,000 clones; 83% were observed only once. Approximately 7.4% of the sample comes from the top ten.

The germline V gene encodes CDR1 LGHNA and CDR2 YNFKEQ. CDR3 length: 17 amino acids, cysteine to phenylalanine. This entry keeps only the CDR3 DNA: 51 bases, framed from base 1. V and J are trimmed by 0 bases and 2 bases, and the gene matches miss 10 bases of the junction. The clonotype was recovered from a woman in her forties or fifties with acute or convalescent COVID-19. Sequencing input: peripheral blood. Recombination joined TRBV4-2 with TRBJ2-7, with TRBD2 identical over 7 junction bases. The CDR3 has the sequence CASSQDLLGRPPYEQYF. The DNA reads TGTGCCAGCAGCCAAGATCTCCTCGGGAGGCCCCCCTACGAGCAGTACTTC.